The TCR beta chain under discussion was sequenced for a study of vaccination effects on CD4 cells after COVID-19. CDR3 length equals 15 residues. Germline V CDR1 and CDR2: SSHAT, FNYEAQ (reference sequence). Expansion of antigen-specific CD4+ T cells with viral peptide pools was carried out by the ViraFEST assay before sequencing. Scientists isolated CD4+ T cells after an approximately 10-day culture period ended. A positive SARS-CoV-2 PCR test fell between March and December 2020. Only in-frame clones appear in the TCRdb table, and some are missing; sequencing was by immunoSEQ multiplex PCR. The data show tens of thousands of clones, 73% seen once. In regard to this clone: Its target is unknown. Its ends do not fully match the called genes, so a read error is possible.

The chain joins TRBV7-7 to TRBJ2-1; 10 bases align to TRBD2. The clonotype comes from a human donor who had a prior SARS-CoV-2 infection. Specimen: CD4+ T cells from PBMCs cultured with a peptide pool, collected before COVID-19 vaccination. CDR3 region: CASSFSSGRNNEQFF. In DNA form, the CDR3 reads TGTGCTAGCAGCTTTTCTAGCGGGAGAAACAATGAGCAGTTCTTC.